These 7 T cell receptor beta chains were sequenced from one sample in a study of glioma-infiltrating T cells. TCR alpha and beta CDR3 regions were amplified from RNA using iRepertoire nested multiplex PCR. TCRdb recomputed calls from the multiplex PCR reads with MiXCR, one row per CDR3 protein. The table lists roughly 350,000 distinct CDR3 sequences, roughly 41% of them singletons. The sequenced sample consisted of glioma tissue, nonneoplastic brain tissue, or PBMCs (not recorded which). All receptors come from a human donor with low-grade glioma or glioblastoma, undergoing nonglioma brain surgery, or in good health (not recorded which).

The V and J genes are TRBV20-1 and TRBJ2-3; 8 nucleotides align to TRBD2. CDR3 length equals 17 residues. V was pared by 3 bases and J by 4 bases, with 15 bases of the junction left unmatched. Looked up from germline, CDR1 is DFQATT and CDR2 is SNEGSKA (reference sequence). The CDR3 region is CSASDRGSGSEADTQYF. Written as DNA, the CDR3 is TGCAGTGCTAGCGATAGGGGAAGCGGGAGTGAGGCAGATACGCAGTATTTT.

By sample fraction, this clonotype is medium-sized. The chain recombines TRBV6-2 or TRBV6-3 with TRBJ2-1, with D perhaps TRBD1 (6 bases). This CDR3 region has 15 residues. The V end lost 0 bases, the J end lost 0 bases, and 6 bases lay between the germline ends. CDR1 is MNHEY, CDR2 SVGEGT, per germline. This chain's CDR3 is CASSYSDSSYNEQFF. The CDR3 DNA follows: TGTGCCAGCAGTTACTCGGACAGCTCCTACAATGAGCAGTTCTTC.

The chain employs TRBV2 and TRBJ1-1; 7 nucleotides line up with TRBD1. Trimming took 5 bases from V and 3 from J; bases not matched to a gene: 9. Germline V gene sequence: CDR1 SNHLY, CDR2 FYNNEI. CDR3 length: 15 amino acids. CDR3: CASSSGGILDTEAFF. DNA for the CDR3: TGTGCCAGCAGTTCAGGGGGTATATTGGACACTGAAGCTTTCTTT.

The V call is TRBV7-2, the J call TRBJ1-1; no clear D gene. The CDR3 is made up of 13 amino acids. Trimming removed 3 bases at V and 6 bases at J, with 11 bases between. The germline CDR1 and CDR2 sequences are SGHTA and FQGNSA. CDR3 region: CASSLDPRPEAFF. CDR3 DNA sequence: TGTGCCAGCAGCTTGGACCCCAGGCCTGAAGCTTTCTTT. Using reference TRBV7-2 and TRBJ1-1 for the parts outside the CDR3, the full variable domain is GAGVSQSPSNKVTEKGKDVELRCDPISGHTALYWYRQSLGQGLEFLIYFQGNSAPDKSGLPSDRFSAERTGGSVSTLTIQRTQQEDSAVYLCASSLDPRPEAFFGQGTRLTVV.

The chain has TRBV28 and TRBJ2-3; 8 bases match TRBD2. CDR3 length: 14 residues. Germline-derived CDR1 and CDR2 are MDHEN and SYDVKM. After removal of 2 bases from V and 8 bases from J, the junction contained 6 bases not matched to a gene. CDR3 DNA: TGTGCCAGCAGTTTAGGTCTAGCGGGCCGTACGCAGTATTTT. It translates to CASSLGLAGRTQYF.

V and J are TRBV11-2 and TRBJ2-1, with D possibly matching TRBD2 (6 bases). The ends were cut back, 1 base at V and 8 bases at J, with 12 bases in the middle. From germline, CDR1 is SGHAT and CDR2 FQNNGV. The length of the CDR3 is 14 residues. The chain's CDR3 is CASSLAQGGHEQFF. The DNA of the CDR3 is TGTGCCAGCAGCTTAGCGCAGGGAGGCCATGAGCAGTTCTTC. Based on the CDR3 plus reference TRBV11-2 and TRBJ2-1, the full variable domain is EAGVAQSPRYKIIEKRQSVAFWCNPISGHATLYWYQQILGQGPKLLIQFQNNGVVDDSQLPKDRFSAERLKGVDSTLKIQPAKLEDSAVYLCASSLAQGGHEQFFGPGTRLTVL.

The rearrangement uses TRBV18 and TRBJ2-1; D is possibly TRBD2 (5 bases). CDR3 size: 13 residues. Germline CDR1 is KGHSH and CDR2 is LQKENI. With 9 bases removed from V and 8 bases from J, the gap between germline ends came to 17 bases. The CDR3 bases are TGTGCCAGGTCCCCTCCTAGCAGTGATGAGCAGTTCTTC. Its protein product is CARSPPSSDEQFF. Full variable domain (missing parts from reference TRBV18 and TRBJ2-1): NAGVMQNPRHLVRRRGQEARLRCSPMKGHSHVYWYRQLPEEGLKFMVYLQKENIIDESGMPKERFSAEFPKEGPSILRIQQVVRGDSAAYFCARSPPSSDEQFFGPGTRLTVL.